This T cell receptor (beta chain) was profiled in a study of T cell repertoires in cytomegalovirus infection. Study overall: Newly reported HLA-C-restricted and thoroughly characterized HLA-B-restricted CMV epitopes were employed. Indications came from public TCR beta signatures; they pointed to CMV infection and to a matching HLA type.

Comments on this clonotype: Its antigen is unidentified.

V shed 3 bases and J 0 bases; nucleotides not matched to a gene: 9. Germline CDR1 WSHSY, CDR2 SAAADI. The CDR3 extends over 18 amino acids. TCRdb reprocessed the reads with MiXCR, giving one entry per CDR3 protein. The sample contains 800,000 to 950,000 distinct CDR3 sequences, roughly 33% of which appear only once. The specimen was cultured CD8+ T cells from PBMCs, collected from culture after CMV antigen stimulation. The chain couples TRBV10-2 to TRBJ2-7; 12 bases align to TRBD2. The clonotype originates from a human donor in good health (CMV status not recorded). Some clones in this sample may be carry-over from other donors' samples. CDR3 amino acids: CASSEGLAGITLSYEQYF. The CDR3 DNA reads as TGCGCCAGCAGTGAAGGACTAGCGGGGATCACCCTCTCCTACGAGCAGTACTTC.